The 4 T cell receptor beta chains presented below share a single source sample, sequenced in a study of tumor and adjacent non-tumor tissue in lung cancer. This sample's RNA came from whole unsorted tissue. The library came from three nested PCR rounds adapted from ARM-PCR protocols. MiXCR, applied by TCRdb to the multiplex PCR reads, yields one record per CDR3 protein. The table shows about 110,000 distinct CDR3 sequences, with roughly 74% occurring only once. The sample comprised lung tumor tissue. These receptors came from a woman aged 55 to 70 with non-small cell lung cancer.

This clonotype has a single count. Germline and junction disagree at one end, which may indicate a read error. The rearrangement links TRBV11-2 to TRBJ1-5; unclear D gene. CDR3 size: 13 residues. Germline V gives CDR1 SGHAT, CDR2 FQNNGV. The CDR3 DNA sequence: TGTGCCAGGAGCTCCCAGAATTGTCAGCCCCAGCATTTT. It specifies CARSSQNCQPQHF.

Concerning this clonotype itself: A read error may explain this, as a much larger clone is one base away. The chain recombines TRBV6-2 or TRBV6-3 with TRBJ1-2, with TRBD1 matching over 9 bases. The junction had 8 bases not matched to a gene; V was cut back by 10 bases and J by 8 bases. Germline CDR1 and CDR2: MNHEY and SVGEGT. The CDR3 covers 12 residues. CDR3 sequence (DNA): TGTGCCAACAGACCGGGACAGGGCGGCTACACCTTC. It is translated as CANRPGQGGYTF.

Of note for this clonotype: This likely comes from a read error, as the CDR3 has no conserved phenylalanine or tryptophan at its end. This chain connects TRBV11-3 to TRBJ2-1; no reliable D call. The CDR3 is made up of 12 amino acids. Per the germline V gene, CDR1 is SGHNT and CDR2 is YENEEA. The CDR3 loop reads CASSLERNEQFV. CDR3 coding DNA: TGTGCTAGCAGCTTAGAGAGGAATGAGCAGTTCGTC.

About this clonotype itself: One base away lies a much larger clone, so this may be a sequencing read error. V usage is TRBV20-1 and J usage is TRBJ2-5, with a weak D call TRBD2 (6 bases). The CDR3 contains 14 residues. The germline V gene encodes CDR1 DFQATT and CDR2 SNEGSKA (reference sequence). Trimming stripped 0 bases from V and 4 bases from J, with 12 bases between. CDR3 nucleotide sequence: TGCAGTGCTAGAGATCGGGAGTTCGGAGAGACCCAGTACTTC. It codes for CSARDREFGETQYF.